The rows below give T cell receptor beta chains drawn from one sample of a study of post-analysis software for immune sequencing data. TCRdb fed the PCR reads into MiXCR, producing one record per CDR3 protein. The sample comprises some 500,000 distinct CDR3 sequences, around 40% of which are singletons, and roughly 12% rests with the top ten. Source material: blood. The receptors originated from a girl under 18 with multiple sclerosis. The CDR3 runs from the conserved cysteine through the conserved F or W. Each record gives: V gene, clone size, J gene, D gene, CDR3 DNA, CDR3 protein. A D gene is named only where the DNA matches it firmly. Expanded clones are given a class, and other clones once, few, many or no size at all.

v_gene: TRBV20-1; abundance: .; j_gene: TRBJ1-1; d_gene: .; CDR3nt: TGCAGTGCTAGAGCAAGGCGGGGTGGGGTCATGAACACTGAAGCTTTCTTT; CDR3aa: CSARARRGGVMNTEAFF
v_gene: TRBV28; abundance: few; j_gene: TRBJ2-1; d_gene: .; CDR3nt: TGTGCCAGCAGTTCCTCCAGTTCCCTCTCCTACAATGAGCAGTTCTTC; CDR3aa: CASSSSSSLSYNEQFF
v_gene: TRBV20-1; abundance: few; j_gene: TRBJ1-6; d_gene: .; CDR3nt: TGCAGTGCCCATGAAGCAGGGGTCAATTCACCCCTCCACTTT; CDR3aa: CSAHEAGVNSPLHF
v_gene: TRBV5-1; abundance: few; j_gene: TRBJ2-5; d_gene: TRBD2; CDR3nt: TGCGCCAGCGCCGGGGGAGGGAATCAAGAGACCCAGTACTTC; CDR3aa: CASAGGGNQETQYF
v_gene: TRBV30; abundance: .; j_gene: TRBJ2-7; d_gene: .; CDR3nt: TGTGCCTGGAGTGTGGGGGGCTACGAGCAGTACTTC; CDR3aa: CAWSVGGYEQYF
v_gene: TRBV11-2; abundance: many; j_gene: TRBJ2-6; d_gene: .; CDR3nt: TGTGCCAGCAGCCCCGGCTCTGGGGCCAACGTCCTGACTTTC; CDR3aa: CASSPGSGANVLTF
v_gene: TRBV29-1; abundance: few; j_gene: TRBJ1-2; d_gene: .; CDR3nt: TGCAGCGTTGGATTCGACAGGAACTATGGCTACACCTTC; CDR3aa: CSVGFDRNYGYTF
v_gene: TRBV5-1; abundance: few; j_gene: TRBJ1-2; d_gene: .; CDR3nt: TGCGCCAGCAGCTCTCAACGGGGGCGAGATGGCTACACCTTC; CDR3aa: CASSSQRGRDGYTF
v_gene: TRBV29-1; abundance: .; j_gene: TRBJ2-7; d_gene: TRBD1; CDR3nt: TGCAGCGTTGTTAGGGACAGAGCCTACGAGCAGTACTTC; CDR3aa: CSVVRDRAYEQYF
v_gene: TRBV6-5; abundance: few; j_gene: TRBJ2-7; d_gene: .; CDR3nt: TGTGCCAGCAGTACTGGGAGGGGGGGCTTCCACTACGAGCAGTACTTC; CDR3aa: CASSTGRGGFHYEQYF
v_gene: TRBV30; abundance: .; j_gene: TRBJ1-2; d_gene: .; CDR3nt: TGTGCCTGGAGTGACCCCACTCCCCAAGGGGGCTACACCTTC; CDR3aa: CAWSDPTPQGGYTF
v_gene: TRBV6-4; abundance: few; j_gene: TRBJ2-1; d_gene: TRBD2; CDR3nt: TGTGCCAGCAGTGACTCGACTAGCGACCCCTCCTACAATGAGCAGTTCTTC; CDR3aa: CASSDSTSDPSYNEQFF
v_gene: TRBV4-1; abundance: few; j_gene: TRBJ1-5; d_gene: .; CDR3nt: TGCGCCAGCAGCCAAGAGGTTCATCAGCCCCAGCATTTT; CDR3aa: CASSQEVHQPQHF
v_gene: TRBV20-1; abundance: .; j_gene: TRBJ2-7; d_gene: TRBD2; CDR3nt: TGCAGTGCTACCCCTAGCGGGAGGGCCTACGAGCAGTACTTC; CDR3aa: CSATPSGRAYEQYF
v_gene: TRBV29-1; abundance: many; j_gene: TRBJ2-1; d_gene: TRBD1; CDR3nt: TGCAGCGTTGAAGATCGGACAGGGGGCGAGTCGGGAGCACCGCTGCGGGAGCAGTTCTTC; CDR3aa: CSVEDRTGGESGAPLREQFF
v_gene: TRBV7-3; abundance: .; j_gene: TRBJ2-6; d_gene: .; CDR3nt: TGTGCCAGCAGCTTATCGGCCAACGTCCTGACTTTC; CDR3aa: CASSLSANVLTF
v_gene: TRBV29-1; abundance: few; j_gene: TRBJ2-3; d_gene: .; CDR3nt: TGCAGCGTAACCGAGGGGAACCCCGGTACGCAGTATTTT; CDR3aa: CSVTEGNPGTQYF
v_gene: TRBV7-2; abundance: few; j_gene: TRBJ2-7; d_gene: .; CDR3nt: TGTGCCAGCAGCTTACTGGGGACGACACAACCCCCCTACGAGCAGTACTTC; CDR3aa: CASSLLGTTQPPYEQYF
v_gene: TRBV28; abundance: .; j_gene: TRBJ2-7; d_gene: TRBD2; CDR3nt: TGTGCCAGCAGTTTACCCCGGACTAGCGGGAGGCAATACGAGCAGTACTTC; CDR3aa: CASSLPRTSGRQYEQYF
v_gene: TRBV12-3/TRBV12-4; abundance: .; j_gene: TRBJ1-1; d_gene: .; CDR3nt: TGTGCCAGCACCGTACAGGGAGGAACTGAAGCTTTCTTT; CDR3aa: CASTVQGGTEAFF
v_gene: TRBV2; abundance: few; j_gene: TRBJ2-7; d_gene: .; CDR3nt: TGTGCCAGCAGTGAAGCGGCTGTAGGGTCTATGCAGTACTTC; CDR3aa: CASSEAAVGSMQYF
v_gene: TRBV29-1; abundance: .; j_gene: TRBJ2-5; d_gene: TRBD2; CDR3nt: TGCAGCGTTGACGAAGCGGGGATCCAAGAGACCCAGTACTTC; CDR3aa: CSVDEAGIQETQYF
v_gene: TRBV4-1; abundance: few; j_gene: TRBJ2-5; d_gene: TRBD1; CDR3nt: TGCGCCAGCAGTCGACAGGGGCCCCAAGAGACCCAGTACTTC; CDR3aa: CASSRQGPQETQYF
v_gene: TRBV7-3; abundance: .; j_gene: TRBJ2-3; d_gene: TRBD1; CDR3nt: TGTGCCAGCAGGTTATCGGACAGGGGGCGAGATACGCAGTATTTT; CDR3aa: CASRLSDRGRDTQYF
v_gene: TRBV9; abundance: few; j_gene: TRBJ2-7; d_gene: .; CDR3nt: TGTGCCAGCAGTTCAAGACTGGAATCCTACGAGCAGTACTTC; CDR3aa: CASSSRLESYEQYF
v_gene: TRBV29-1; abundance: few; j_gene: TRBJ1-2; d_gene: TRBD1; CDR3nt: TGCAGCGCCGAGGGACAGGCCGCGGGGTATGGCTACACCTTC; CDR3aa: CSAEGQAAGYGYTF
v_gene: TRBV6-5; abundance: few; j_gene: TRBJ1-5; d_gene: .; CDR3nt: TGTGCCAGCACGGATAGCAATCAGCCCCAGCATTTT; CDR3aa: CASTDSNQPQHF
v_gene: TRBV12-3/TRBV12-4; abundance: few; j_gene: TRBJ2-5; d_gene: .; CDR3nt: TGTGCCAGCAGTTCCGACGGACGAGAGACCCAGTACTTC; CDR3aa: CASSSDGRETQYF
v_gene: TRBV9; abundance: .; j_gene: TRBJ2-7; d_gene: .; CDR3nt: TGTGCCAGCACCACGCGTGAGGCCCGCTACGAGCAGTACTTC; CDR3aa: CASTTREARYEQYF
v_gene: TRBV20-1; abundance: .; j_gene: TRBJ1-4; d_gene: .; CDR3nt: TGCAGTGCTAGAGATGAGGGGAAGAATGAAAAACTGTTTTTT; CDR3aa: CSARDEGKNEKLFF
v_gene: TRBV4-1; abundance: few; j_gene: TRBJ2-7; d_gene: TRBD2; CDR3nt: TGCGCCAGCAGCCAAACTAGCGGGAGTGCCGAGCAGTACTTC; CDR3aa: CASSQTSGSAEQYF
v_gene: TRBV27; abundance: .; j_gene: TRBJ2-1; d_gene: TRBD2; CDR3nt: TGTGCCAGCAGCCCACTAGCGGGAGGGCCTGAGCAGTTCTTC; CDR3aa: CASSPLAGGPEQFF
v_gene: TRBV25-1; abundance: .; j_gene: TRBJ1-5; d_gene: .; CDR3nt: TGTGCCAGCAAAGGAGGGGATAGCAATCAGCCCCAGCATTTT; CDR3aa: CASKGGDSNQPQHF
v_gene: TRBV20-1; abundance: .; j_gene: TRBJ2-3; d_gene: TRBD2; CDR3nt: TGCAGTGCTAGAGGACCTCTCCTACCAGCGGGAGGCACAGATACGCAGTATTTT; CDR3aa: CSARGPLLPAGGTDTQYF
v_gene: TRBV5-1; abundance: few; j_gene: TRBJ1-1; d_gene: .; CDR3nt: TGCGCCAGCAGCTATTGGGGAACTGAAGCTTTCTTT; CDR3aa: CASSYWGTEAFF
v_gene: TRBV6-2/TRBV6-3; abundance: .; j_gene: TRBJ1-5; d_gene: TRBD1; CDR3nt: TGTGCCAGCTGTCGGACAGGAGGGGTTCAGCCCCAGCATTTT; CDR3aa: CASCRTGGVQPQHF
v_gene: TRBV20-1; abundance: .; j_gene: TRBJ2-1; d_gene: .; CDR3nt: TGCAGTGCGAGGTCAAAATGGGAGCAGTTCTTC; CDR3aa: CSARSKWEQFF
v_gene: TRBV6-5; abundance: few; j_gene: TRBJ2-1; d_gene: .; CDR3nt: TGTGCCAGCAGTTCGGCCCTCGGGGCACCTTACAATGAGCAGTTCTTC; CDR3aa: CASSSALGAPYNEQFF
v_gene: TRBV28; abundance: .; j_gene: TRBJ2-1; d_gene: TRBD2; CDR3nt: TGTGCCTGTAGCGGGAACCCCTACAATGAGCAGTTCTTC; CDR3aa: CACSGNPYNEQFF
v_gene: TRBV12-3/TRBV12-4; abundance: .; j_gene: TRBJ2-1; d_gene: TRBD2; CDR3nt: TGTGCCAGCAGTACTCGGACTAGCTATGCCCCCTACAATGAGCAGTTCTTC; CDR3aa: CASSTRTSYAPYNEQFF
v_gene: TRBV4-3; abundance: .; j_gene: TRBJ2-7; d_gene: .; CDR3nt: TGCGCCAGCAGCCAAGGACAGCGAACCACCTACGAGCAGTACTTC; CDR3aa: CASSQGQRTTYEQYF
v_gene: TRBV2; abundance: few; j_gene: TRBJ2-1; d_gene: TRBD2; CDR3nt: TGTGCCAGCAGTGCTAGCGGGATAGGGCAGTTCTTC; CDR3aa: CASSASGIGQFF
v_gene: TRBV3-1; abundance: few; j_gene: TRBJ2-7; d_gene: TRBD2; CDR3nt: TGTGCCAGCAGCCAAGATATAGCTAGCGGGAGCAACGAGCAGTACTTC; CDR3aa: CASSQDIASGSNEQYF
v_gene: TRBV7-2; abundance: few; j_gene: TRBJ2-1; d_gene: .; CDR3nt: TGTGCCAGCAGCTTTTTCGGGACCCCCTACAATGAGCAGTTCTTC; CDR3aa: CASSFFGTPYNEQFF
v_gene: TRBV5-1; abundance: .; j_gene: TRBJ2-1; d_gene: TRBD2; CDR3nt: TGCGCCAGCAGCTCGGGCCAGCGGGAGGAGAGCAATGAGCAGTTCTTC; CDR3aa: CASSSGQREESNEQFF
v_gene: TRBV12-3/TRBV12-4; abundance: few; j_gene: TRBJ2-3; d_gene: TRBD2; CDR3nt: TGTGCCAGCAGGGGACTAGCGGATCCTAGCACAGATACGCAGTATTTT; CDR3aa: CASRGLADPSTDTQYF
v_gene: TRBV28; abundance: .; j_gene: TRBJ2-3; d_gene: .; CDR3nt: TGTGCCAGCAAAACCACAGATACGCAGTATTTT; CDR3aa: CASKTTDTQYF
v_gene: TRBV29-1; abundance: .; j_gene: TRBJ2-5; d_gene: .; CDR3nt: TGCAGCGTTGGGGGGCGAGAGACGTACTTC; CDR3aa: CSVGGRETYF
v_gene: TRBV20-1; abundance: few; j_gene: TRBJ2-5; d_gene: .; CDR3nt: TGCAGTGGGGCAGGGGAAGAGACCCAGTACTTC; CDR3aa: CSGAGEETQYF
v_gene: TRBV29-1; abundance: .; j_gene: TRBJ2-3; d_gene: .; CDR3nt: TGCAGCGTCACGGAGCGTGACACAGATACGCAGTATTTT; CDR3aa: CSVTERDTDTQYF
v_gene: TRBV6-2/TRBV6-3; abundance: .; j_gene: TRBJ2-3; d_gene: .; CDR3nt: TGTGCCAGCAGTTCCAGGAGGGAGTACTCTATACGGTCAGATACGCAGTATTTT; CDR3aa: CASSSRREYSIRSDTQYF
v_gene: TRBV9; abundance: .; j_gene: TRBJ1-1; d_gene: .; CDR3nt: TGTGCCAGCAGCCTAACCATTAGCACAGGGCCCACTGAAGCTTTCTTT; CDR3aa: CASSLTISTGPTEAFF
v_gene: TRBV6-6; abundance: few; j_gene: TRBJ2-1; d_gene: .; CDR3nt: TGTGCCAGCAGTTACGGGACCTATGACAATGAGCAGTTCTTC; CDR3aa: CASSYGTYDNEQFF
v_gene: TRBV20-1; abundance: .; j_gene: TRBJ2-1; d_gene: .; CDR3nt: TGCAGTGAACAAGGGGACCACCGCGATGAGCAGTTCTTC; CDR3aa: CSEQGDHRDEQFF